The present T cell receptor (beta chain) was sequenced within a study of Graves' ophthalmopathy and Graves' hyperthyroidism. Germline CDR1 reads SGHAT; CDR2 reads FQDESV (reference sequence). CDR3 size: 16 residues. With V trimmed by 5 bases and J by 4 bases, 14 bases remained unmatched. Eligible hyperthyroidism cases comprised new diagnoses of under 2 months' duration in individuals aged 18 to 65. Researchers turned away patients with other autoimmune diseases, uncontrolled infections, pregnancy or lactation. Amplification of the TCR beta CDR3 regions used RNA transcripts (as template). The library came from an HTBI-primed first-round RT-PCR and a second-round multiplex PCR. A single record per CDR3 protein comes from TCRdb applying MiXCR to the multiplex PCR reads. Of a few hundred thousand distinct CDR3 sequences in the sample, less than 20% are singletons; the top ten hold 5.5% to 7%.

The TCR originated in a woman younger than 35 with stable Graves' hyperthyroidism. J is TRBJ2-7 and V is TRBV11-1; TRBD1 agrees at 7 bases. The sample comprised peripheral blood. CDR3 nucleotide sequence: TGTGCCAGCAGCAATCTGACCGGGACAGACAGATACGAGCAGTACTTC. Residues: CASSNLTGTDRYEQYF.